This TCR beta chain was sequenced during a study of identical twins. Study-wide results and limits: Abundant beta clonotypes from cord blood bore fewer insertions; memory repertoires lacked this pattern.

Template switching added a universal primer binding site, and final cDNA carried unique molecular identifiers. TCRdb recomputed calls from the 5' RACE reads with MiXCR, one row per CDR3 protein. The sample consists of 600,000 to 850,000 distinct CDR3 sequences, about 20% of them appearing once. Germline V gene data show CDR1 as DFQATT and CDR2 as SNEGSKA (reference sequence). Trimming took off 0 bases at V and 3 bases at J, with 12 bases between the two ends. The length of the CDR3 is 15 residues. This clonotype was seen many times. What it binds is not known. These same data were also listed under a study on T cells expressing NK-cell markers. That source reports: Among a handful of donors, these clonotypes also ranked first in the CD3+CD56-NKG2C+ fraction.

The sequencing sample was made of PBMCs. This clonotype was sampled from a woman aged 18-29 years in good health. This chain joins TRBV20-1 and TRBJ2-1; D possibly corresponds to TRBD2 (6 bases). CDR3 in DNA: TGCAGTGCTAGAGATCCGGGACTCGACTACAATGAGCAGTTCTTC. Its protein product is CSARDPGLDYNEQFF.